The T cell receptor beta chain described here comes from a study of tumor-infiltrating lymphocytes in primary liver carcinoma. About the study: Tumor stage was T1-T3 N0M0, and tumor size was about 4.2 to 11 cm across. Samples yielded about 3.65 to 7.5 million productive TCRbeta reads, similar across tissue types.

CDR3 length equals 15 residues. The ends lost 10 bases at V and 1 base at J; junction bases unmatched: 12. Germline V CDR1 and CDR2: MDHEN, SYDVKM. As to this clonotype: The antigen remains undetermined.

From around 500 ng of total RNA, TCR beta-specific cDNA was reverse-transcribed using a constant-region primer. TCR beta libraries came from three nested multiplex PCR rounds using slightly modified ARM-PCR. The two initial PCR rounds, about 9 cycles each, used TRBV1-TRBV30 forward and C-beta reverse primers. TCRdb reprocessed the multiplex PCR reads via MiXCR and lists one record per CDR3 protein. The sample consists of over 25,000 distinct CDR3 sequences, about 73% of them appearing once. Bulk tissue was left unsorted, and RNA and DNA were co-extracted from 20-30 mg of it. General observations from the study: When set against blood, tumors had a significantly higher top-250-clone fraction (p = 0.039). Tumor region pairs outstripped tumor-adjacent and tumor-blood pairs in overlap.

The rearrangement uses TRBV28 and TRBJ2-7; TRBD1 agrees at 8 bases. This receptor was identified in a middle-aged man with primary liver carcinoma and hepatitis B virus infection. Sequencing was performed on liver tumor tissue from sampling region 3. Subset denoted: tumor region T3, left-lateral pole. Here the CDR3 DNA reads TGTGCCATCAGCAGGGGGCGGCAGGATTCCTACGAGCAGTACTTC. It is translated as CAISRGRQDSYEQYF.